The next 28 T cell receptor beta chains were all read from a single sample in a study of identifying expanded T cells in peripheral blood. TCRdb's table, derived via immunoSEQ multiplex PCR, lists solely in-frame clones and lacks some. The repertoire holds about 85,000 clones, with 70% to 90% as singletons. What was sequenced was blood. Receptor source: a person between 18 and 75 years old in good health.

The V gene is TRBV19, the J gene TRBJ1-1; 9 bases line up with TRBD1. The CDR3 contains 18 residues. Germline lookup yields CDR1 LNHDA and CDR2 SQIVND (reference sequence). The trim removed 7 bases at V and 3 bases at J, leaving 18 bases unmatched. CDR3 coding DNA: TGTGCCAGTACCCTCGGGACAGGGTTATTAAGGTATGACACTGAAGCTTTCTTT. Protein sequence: CASTLGTGLLRYDTEAFF. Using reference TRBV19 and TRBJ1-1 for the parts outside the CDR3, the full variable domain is DGGITQSPKYLFRKEGQNVTLSCEQNLNHDAMYWYRQDPGQGLRLIYYSQIVNDFQKGDIAEGYSVSREKKESFPLTVTSAQKNPTAFYLCASTLGTGLLRYDTEAFFGQGTRLTVV.

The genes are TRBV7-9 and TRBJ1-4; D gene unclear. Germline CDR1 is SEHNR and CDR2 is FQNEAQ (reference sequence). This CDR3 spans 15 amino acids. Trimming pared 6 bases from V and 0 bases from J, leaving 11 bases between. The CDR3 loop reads CASRAQSATNEKLFF. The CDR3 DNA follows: TGTGCCAGCAGGGCTCAGTCCGCAACTAATGAAAAACTGTTTTTT.

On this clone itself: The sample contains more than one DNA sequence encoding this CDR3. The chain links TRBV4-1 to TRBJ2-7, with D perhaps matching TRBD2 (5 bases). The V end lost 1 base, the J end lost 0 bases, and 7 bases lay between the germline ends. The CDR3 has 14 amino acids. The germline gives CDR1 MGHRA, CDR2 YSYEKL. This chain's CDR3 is CASSQVGSSYEQYF. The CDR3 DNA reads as TGCGCCAGCAGCCAAGTGGGGAGCTCCTACGAGCAGTACTTC.

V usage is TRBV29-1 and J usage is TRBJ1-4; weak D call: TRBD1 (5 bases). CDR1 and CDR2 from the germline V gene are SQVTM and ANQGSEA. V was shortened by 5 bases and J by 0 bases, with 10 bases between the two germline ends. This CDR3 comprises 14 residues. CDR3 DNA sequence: TGCAGCGTTCGGGACGGAACAACTAATGAAAAACTGTTTTTT. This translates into CSVRDGTTNEKLFF.

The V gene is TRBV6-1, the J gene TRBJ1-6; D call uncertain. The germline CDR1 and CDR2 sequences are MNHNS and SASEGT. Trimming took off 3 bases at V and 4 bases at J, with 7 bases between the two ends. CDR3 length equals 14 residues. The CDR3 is CASSDGEYNSPLHF. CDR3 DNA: TGTGCCAGCAGTGATGGAGAATATAATTCACCCCTCCACTTT.

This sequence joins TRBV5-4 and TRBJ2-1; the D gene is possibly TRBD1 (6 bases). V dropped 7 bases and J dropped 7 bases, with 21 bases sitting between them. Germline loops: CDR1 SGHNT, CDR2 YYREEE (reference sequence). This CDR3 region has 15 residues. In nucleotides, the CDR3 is TGTGCCAGCCAGCCGCGGCAGGGGTTAGCGAATGAGCAGTTCTTC. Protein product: CASQPRQGLANEQFF.

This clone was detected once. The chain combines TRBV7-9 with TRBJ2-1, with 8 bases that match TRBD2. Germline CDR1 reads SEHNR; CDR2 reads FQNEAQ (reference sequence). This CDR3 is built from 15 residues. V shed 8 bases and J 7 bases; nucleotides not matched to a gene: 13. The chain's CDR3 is CASSLPAGGGNEQFF. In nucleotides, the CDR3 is TGTGCCAGCTCACTTCCTGCGGGGGGAGGTAATGAGCAGTTCTTC.

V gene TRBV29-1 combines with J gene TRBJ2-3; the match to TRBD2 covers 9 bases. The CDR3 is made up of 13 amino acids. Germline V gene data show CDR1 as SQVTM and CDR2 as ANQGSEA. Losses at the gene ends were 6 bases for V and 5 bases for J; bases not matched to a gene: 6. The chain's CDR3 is CSVPWTSVDTQYF. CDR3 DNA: TGCAGCGTCCCCTGGACTAGCGTAGATACGCAGTATTTT.

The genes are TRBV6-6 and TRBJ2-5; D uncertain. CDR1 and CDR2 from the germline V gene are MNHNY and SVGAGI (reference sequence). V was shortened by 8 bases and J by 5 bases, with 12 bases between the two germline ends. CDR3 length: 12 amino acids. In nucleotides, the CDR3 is TGTGCCAGCGGTCCGAAGGCGGAGACCCAGTACTTC. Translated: CASGPKAETQYF.

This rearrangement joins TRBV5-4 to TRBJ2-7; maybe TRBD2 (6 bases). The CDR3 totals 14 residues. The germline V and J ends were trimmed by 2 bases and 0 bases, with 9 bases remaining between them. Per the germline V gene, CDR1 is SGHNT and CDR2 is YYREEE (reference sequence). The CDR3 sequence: CASSFNGGSYEQYF. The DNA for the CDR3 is TGTGCCAGCAGCTTTAACGGGGGCTCCTACGAGCAGTACTTC.

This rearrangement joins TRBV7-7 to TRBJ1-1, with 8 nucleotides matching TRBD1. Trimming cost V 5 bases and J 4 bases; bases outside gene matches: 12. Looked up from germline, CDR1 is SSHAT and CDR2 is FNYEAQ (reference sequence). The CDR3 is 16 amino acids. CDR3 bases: TGTGCCAGCAGCCCCATTACAGGGGGAAGGGCCACTGAAGCTTTCTTT. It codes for CASSPITGGRATEAFF.

The chain's CDR3 is CASSLAGQVRRTGELFF. The CDR3 DNA sequence: TGTGCCAGCAGCTTGGCCGGACAGGTTCGAAGAACCGGGGAGCTGTTTTTT. The genes are TRBV5-4 and TRBJ2-2; 7 positions match TRBD1. V was clipped by 0 bases and J by 5 bases; unmatched bases: 10. The CDR3 has 17 residues. Germline assignment: CDR1 SGHNT and CDR2 YYREEE (reference sequence). The variable domain in full, with the rest retrieved from reference TRBV5-4 and TRBJ2-2, is ETGVTQSPTHLIKTRGQQVTLRCSSQSGHNTVSWYQQALGQGPQFIFQYYREEENGRGNFPPRFSGLQFPNYSSELNVNALELDDSALYLCASSLAGQVRRTGELFFGEGSRLTVL.

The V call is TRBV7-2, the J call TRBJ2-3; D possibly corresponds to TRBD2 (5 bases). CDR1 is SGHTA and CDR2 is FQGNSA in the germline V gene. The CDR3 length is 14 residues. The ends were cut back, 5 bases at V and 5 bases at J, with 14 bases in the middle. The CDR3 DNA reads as TGTGCCAGCAGCCGCACGATCGGGGAAGATACGCAGTATTTT. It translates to CASSRTIGEDTQYF.

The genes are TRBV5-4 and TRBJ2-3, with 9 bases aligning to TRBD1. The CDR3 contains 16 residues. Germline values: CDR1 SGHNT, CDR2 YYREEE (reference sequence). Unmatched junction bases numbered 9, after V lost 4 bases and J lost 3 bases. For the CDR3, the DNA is TGTGCCAGCAGCCGCGGGACAGGGAGTGGGACAGATACGCAGTATTTT. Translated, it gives CASSRGTGSGTDTQYF.

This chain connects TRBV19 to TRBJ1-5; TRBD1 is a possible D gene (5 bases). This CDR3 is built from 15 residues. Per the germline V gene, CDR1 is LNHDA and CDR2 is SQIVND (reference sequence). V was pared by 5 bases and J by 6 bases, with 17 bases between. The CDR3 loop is CASSAEGWRGQPQHF. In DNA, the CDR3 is TGTGCCAGTAGTGCCGAGGGGTGGCGAGGTCAGCCCCAGCATTTT.

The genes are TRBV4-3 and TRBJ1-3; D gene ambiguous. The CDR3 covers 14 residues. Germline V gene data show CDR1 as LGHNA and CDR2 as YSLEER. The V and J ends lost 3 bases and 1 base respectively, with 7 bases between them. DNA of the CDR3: TGCGCCAGCAGCCACCGAGGGTCTGGAAACACCATATATTTT. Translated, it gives CASSHRGSGNTIYF.

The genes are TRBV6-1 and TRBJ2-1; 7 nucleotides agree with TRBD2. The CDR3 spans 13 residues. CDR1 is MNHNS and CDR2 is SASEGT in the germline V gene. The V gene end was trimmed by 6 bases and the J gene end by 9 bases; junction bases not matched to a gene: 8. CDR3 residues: CASSRDYGGEQFF. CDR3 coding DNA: TGTGCCAGCAGCCGGGACTACGGCGGTGAGCAGTTCTTC.

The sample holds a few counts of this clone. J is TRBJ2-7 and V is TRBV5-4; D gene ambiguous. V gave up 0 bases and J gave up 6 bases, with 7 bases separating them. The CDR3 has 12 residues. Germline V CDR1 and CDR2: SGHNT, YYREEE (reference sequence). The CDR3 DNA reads TGTGCCAGCAGCTTGGAGGTCGGCGAGCAGTACTTC. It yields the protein CASSLEVGEQYF.

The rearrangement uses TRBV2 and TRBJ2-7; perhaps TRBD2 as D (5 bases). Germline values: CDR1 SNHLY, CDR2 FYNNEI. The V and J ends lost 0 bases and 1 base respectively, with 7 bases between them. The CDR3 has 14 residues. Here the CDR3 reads CASSEALASYEQYF. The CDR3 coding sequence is TGTGCCAGCAGTGAAGCCCTAGCTTCCTACGAGCAGTACTTC.

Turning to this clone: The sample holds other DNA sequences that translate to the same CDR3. This chain's CDR3 is CASRRGTEAFF. The DNA for the CDR3 is TGTGCCAGCAGGAGGGGCACTGAAGCTTTCTTT. This chain joins TRBV27 and TRBJ1-1, with TRBD1 as a possible D gene (5 bases). Germline values: CDR1 MNHEY, CDR2 SMNVEV (reference sequence). This CDR3 has 11 amino acids. V shed 6 bases and J shed 4 bases, with 6 bases lying between them.

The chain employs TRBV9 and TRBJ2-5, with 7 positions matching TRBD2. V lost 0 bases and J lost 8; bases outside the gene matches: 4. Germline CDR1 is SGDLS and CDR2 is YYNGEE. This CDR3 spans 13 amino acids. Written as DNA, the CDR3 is TGTGCCAGCAGCGTAGAGTGGGGGGGAACCCAGTACTTC. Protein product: CASSVEWGGTQYF.

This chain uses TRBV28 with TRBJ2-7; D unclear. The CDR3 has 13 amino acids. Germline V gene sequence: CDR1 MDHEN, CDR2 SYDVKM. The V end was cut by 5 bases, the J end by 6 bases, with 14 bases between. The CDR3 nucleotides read TGTGCCAGCAGTCTTGGCAGGACCATCGAGCAGTACTTC. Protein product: CASSLGRTIEQYF.

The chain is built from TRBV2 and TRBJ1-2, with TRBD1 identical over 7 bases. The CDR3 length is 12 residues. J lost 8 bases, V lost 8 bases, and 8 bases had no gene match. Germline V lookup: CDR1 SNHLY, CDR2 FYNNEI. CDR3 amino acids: CASDRDYFGYTF. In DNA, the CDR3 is TGTGCCAGCGACAGGGATTATTTCGGCTACACCTTC.

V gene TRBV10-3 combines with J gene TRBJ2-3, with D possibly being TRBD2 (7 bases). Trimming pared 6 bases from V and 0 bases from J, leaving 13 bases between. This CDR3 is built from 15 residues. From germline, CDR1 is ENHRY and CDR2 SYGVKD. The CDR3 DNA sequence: TGTGCCATCAGCCTGAGGGGGGGGAGCACAGATACGCAGTATTTT. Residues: CAISLRGGSTDTQYF.

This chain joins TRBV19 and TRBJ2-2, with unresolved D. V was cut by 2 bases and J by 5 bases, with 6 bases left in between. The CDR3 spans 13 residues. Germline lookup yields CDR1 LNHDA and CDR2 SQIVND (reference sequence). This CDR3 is CASSISGTGELFF. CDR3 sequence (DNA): TGTGCCAGTAGTATATCTGGAACCGGGGAGCTGTTTTTT.

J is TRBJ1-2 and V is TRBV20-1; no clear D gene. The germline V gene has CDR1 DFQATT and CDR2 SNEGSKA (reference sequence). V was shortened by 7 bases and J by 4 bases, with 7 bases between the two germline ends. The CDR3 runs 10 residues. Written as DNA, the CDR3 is TGCAGTGGGACGGGCTATGGCTACACCTTC. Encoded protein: CSGTGYGYTF.

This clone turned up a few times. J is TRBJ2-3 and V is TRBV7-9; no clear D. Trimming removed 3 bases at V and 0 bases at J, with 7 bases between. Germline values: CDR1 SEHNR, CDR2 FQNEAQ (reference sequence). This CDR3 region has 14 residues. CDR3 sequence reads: CASSFSRSTDTQYF. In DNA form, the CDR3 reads TGTGCCAGCAGCTTCTCGCGGAGCACAGATACGCAGTATTTT.

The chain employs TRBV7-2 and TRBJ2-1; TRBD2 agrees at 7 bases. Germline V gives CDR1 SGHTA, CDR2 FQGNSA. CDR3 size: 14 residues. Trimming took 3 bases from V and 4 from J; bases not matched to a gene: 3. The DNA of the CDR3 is TGTGCCAGCAGCTTCCAGCGGGATTACAATGAGCAGTTCTTC. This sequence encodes CASSFQRDYNEQFF.